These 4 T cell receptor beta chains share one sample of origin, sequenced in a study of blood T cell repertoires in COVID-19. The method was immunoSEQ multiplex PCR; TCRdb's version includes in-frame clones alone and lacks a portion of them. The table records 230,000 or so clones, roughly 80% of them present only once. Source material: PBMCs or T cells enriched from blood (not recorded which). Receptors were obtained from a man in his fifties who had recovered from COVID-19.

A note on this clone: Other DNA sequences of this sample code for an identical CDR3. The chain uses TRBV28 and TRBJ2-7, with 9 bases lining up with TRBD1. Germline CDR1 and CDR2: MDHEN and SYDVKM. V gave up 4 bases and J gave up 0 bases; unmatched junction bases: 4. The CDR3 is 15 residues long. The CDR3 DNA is TGTGCCAGCAGTTCGCCGGGACAGGGCTCCTACGAGCAGTACTTC. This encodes CASSSPGQGSYEQYF.

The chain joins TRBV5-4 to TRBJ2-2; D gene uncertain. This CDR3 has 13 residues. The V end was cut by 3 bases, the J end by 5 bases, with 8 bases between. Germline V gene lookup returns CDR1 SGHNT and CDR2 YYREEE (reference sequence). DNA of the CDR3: TGTGCCAGCAGCTCCGAACGGACCGGGGAGCTGTTTTTT. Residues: CASSSERTGELFF. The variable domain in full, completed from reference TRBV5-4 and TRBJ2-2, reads ETGVTQSPTHLIKTRGQQVTLRCSSQSGHNTVSWYQQALGQGPQFIFQYYREEENGRGNFPPRFSGLQFPNYSSELNVNALELDDSALYLCASSSERTGELFFGEGSRLTVL.

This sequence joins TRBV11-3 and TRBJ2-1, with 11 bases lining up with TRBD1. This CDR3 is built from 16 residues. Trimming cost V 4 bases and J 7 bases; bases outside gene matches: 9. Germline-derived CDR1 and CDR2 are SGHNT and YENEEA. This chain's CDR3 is CASSSLGQGAGNEQFF. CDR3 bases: TGTGCCAGCAGCTCCCTTGGACAGGGGGCGGGAAATGAGCAGTTCTTC.

CDR3 sequence (DNA): TGTGCCAGCAGCCCGGGACAGAGAATCCCTGAAGCTTTCTTT. Amino acids: CASSPGQRIPEAFF. The chain joins TRBV7-3 to TRBJ1-1; TRBD1 matches 7 bases. The germline V gene has CDR1 SGHTA and CDR2 FQGTGA. The CDR3 is made up of 14 amino acids. The J segment lost 6 bases and the V segment lost 5 bases, leaving 9 bases of the junction unmatched.